These T cell receptor beta chains were read from a single sample in a study of blood T cell repertoires in COVID-19. The assay was immunoSEQ multiplex PCR, and TCRdb's table has in-frame clones only and misses some. This table has roughly 290,000 clones, around 86% appearing once. The sequenced material came from PBMCs or T cells enriched from blood (not recorded which). Receptors originate from a middle-aged woman who had recovered from COVID-19. The CDR3 runs from the conserved cysteine through the conserved F or W. D genes are given only for firm matches. Rows give clone size only sometimes, using once, few, many, or a class for an expanded clone.

V: TRBV5-1
size: -
J: TRBJ1-5
D: -
CDR3: CASSTGNWGQPQHF
DNA: TGCGCCAGCAGCACAGGCAATTGGGGTCAGCCCCAGCATTTT

V: TRBV9
size: -
J: TRBJ2-1
D: TRBD2
CDR3: CASSSSSGRAVNEQFF
DNA: TGTGCCAGCAGCTCGAGTAGCGGGAGGGCCGTTAATGAGCAGTTCTTC

V: TRBV27
size: -
J: TRBJ2-3
D: TRBD2
CDR3: CASSFFFSGRAVTDTQYF
DNA: TGTGCCAGCAGTTTTTTCTTTAGCGGGAGGGCTGTGACAGATACGCAGTATTTT

V: TRBV7-2
size: -
J: TRBJ1-1
D: -
CDR3: CASSLAPGGSNTEAFF
DNA: TGTGCCAGCAGCTTAGCGCCTGGGGGCTCGAACACTGAAGCTTTCTTT

V: TRBV7-2
size: -
J: TRBJ2-7
D: TRBD2
CDR3: CASSLGIRREIYEQYF
DNA: TGTGCCAGCAGCTTAGGGATCAGGCGGGAGATCTACGAGCAGTACTTC

V: TRBV19
size: -
J: TRBJ1-5
D: TRBD1
CDR3: CASSTTTGYGQPQHF
DNA: TGTGCCAGTAGTACCACGACAGGGTACGGACAGCCCCAGCATTTT

V: TRBV7-8
size: -
J: TRBJ2-2
D: TRBD2
CDR3: CASSRVEAGARTGELFF
DNA: TGTGCCAGCAGCCGAGTCGAAGCGGGAGCGAGGACCGGGGAGCTGTTTTTT

V: TRBV7-3
size: -
J: TRBJ2-5
D: TRBD1
CDR3: CASSSGQGRAQYF
DNA: TGTGCCAGCAGCTCTGGACAGGGCAGGGCCCAGTACTTC

V: TRBV7-3
size: -
J: TRBJ2-1
D: TRBD2
CDR3: CASSTGSGRGNEQFF
DNA: TGTGCCAGCAGCACAGGGAGCGGGAGGGGCAATGAGCAGTTCTTC

V: TRBV12-5
size: once
J: TRBJ1-6
D: -
CDR3: CASGLEPRGNSPLHF
DNA: TGTGCTAGTGGTTTGGAACCCCGAGGCAATTCACCCCTCCACTTT

V: TRBV5-6
size: few
J: TRBJ1-1
D: -
CDR3: CASSVRVGTEAFF
DNA: TGTGCCAGCAGCGTCAGGGTCGGCACTGAAGCTTTCTTT

V: TRBV11-2
size: -
J: TRBJ1-1
D: TRBD1
CDR3: CASSSRDRGKNTEAFF
DNA: TGTGCCAGCAGCTCCCGGGACAGGGGGAAGAACACTGAAGCTTTCTTT

V: TRBV9
size: -
J: TRBJ2-1
D: -
CDR3: CASSLGRGTYNEQFF
DNA: TGTGCCAGCAGCCTAGGGAGAGGAACCTACAATGAGCAGTTCTTC

V: TRBV18
size: few
J: TRBJ2-7
D: TRBD1
CDR3: CASSQPGQASSYEQYF
DNA: TGTGCCAGCTCACAACCGGGACAGGCCTCTTCCTACGAGCAGTACTTC

V: TRBV5-6
size: -
J: TRBJ2-7
D: -
CDR3: CASRSTGSGAYEQYF
DNA: TGTGCCAGCAGATCCACAGGGTCAGGGGCCTACGAGCAGTACTTC

V: TRBV27
size: once
J: TRBJ1-2
D: -
CDR3: CASSTTNYGYTF
DNA: TGTGCCAGCAGTACTACTAACTATGGCTACACCTTC

V: TRBV7-2
size: -
J: TRBJ2-3
D: -
CDR3: CASSLWTNSRDTQYF
DNA: TGTGCCAGCAGCTTATGGACTAACTCCCGCGATACGCAGTATTTT

V: TRBV9
size: -
J: TRBJ2-3
D: TRBD2
CDR3: CASGGLSGGADTQYF
DNA: TGTGCCAGCGGAGGACTTAGCGGGGGGGCAGATACGCAGTATTTT

V: TRBV18
size: -
J: TRBJ2-1
D: -
CDR3: CASSPSQGTLGSEGEQFF
DNA: TGTGCCAGCTCACCATCCCAGGGGACCCTGGGTAGCGAAGGTGAGCAGTTCTTC

V: TRBV13
size: -
J: TRBJ1-2
D: -
CDR3: CASSPSSGLAGGYTF
DNA: TGTGCCAGCAGCCCGTCGAGCGGATTGGCCGGTGGCTACACCTTC

V: TRBV18
size: -
J: TRBJ1-1
D: -
CDR3: CASSPRNSLYMNTEAFF
DNA: TGTGCCAGCTCACCTAGGAACAGCCTATACATGAACACTGAAGCTTTCTTT

V: TRBV5-1
size: -
J: TRBJ1-3
D: TRBD1
CDR3: CASSLGQGLLGNTIYF
DNA: TGCGCCAGCAGCTTGGGACAGGGGTTGCTTGGAAACACCATATATTTT

V: TRBV2
size: -
J: TRBJ1-2
D: TRBD1
CDR3: CASSGTGGGGYTF
DNA: TGTGCCAGCAGTGGGACAGGGGGAGGTGGCTACACCTTC

V: TRBV4-2
size: -
J: TRBJ2-3
D: TRBD1
CDR3: CASSQGPDRGPDTQYF
DNA: TGTGCCAGCAGCCAAGGGCCCGACAGGGGGCCTGATACGCAGTATTTT

V: TRBV5-1
size: -
J: TRBJ1-2
D: TRBD1
CDR3: CASSVQGESGYTF
DNA: TGCGCCAGCAGCGTACAGGGGGAATCTGGCTACACCTTC

V: TRBV6-5
size: -
J: TRBJ1-5
D: -
CDR3: CASISVSLSNQPQHF
DNA: TGTGCCAGCATCTCGGTTAGCCTCTCCAATCAGCCCCAGCATTTT

V: TRBV14
size: -
J: TRBJ2-6
D: -
CDR3: CASSQFLGANVLTF
DNA: TGTGCCAGCAGCCAGTTTCTGGGGGCCAACGTCCTGACTTTC

V: TRBV9
size: -
J: TRBJ2-2
D: TRBD2
CDR3: CASSGLSGTLTGELFF
DNA: TGTGCCAGCAGCGGCCTTAGCGGGACGCTCACCGGGGAGCTGTTTTTT

V: TRBV29-1
size: -
J: TRBJ1-2
D: -
CDR3: CSVVIGSRRGYTF
DNA: TGCAGCGTTGTTATTGGCAGCCGGCGGGGCTACACCTTC

V: TRBV19
size: -
J: TRBJ1-4
D: TRBD1
CDR3: CASSLRQGAGNEKLFF
DNA: TGTGCCAGTAGTCTCCGACAGGGGGCCGGTAATGAAAAACTGTTTTTT

V: TRBV29-1
size: once
J: TRBJ1-5
D: TRBD1
CDR3: CSVAGGDNQPQHF
DNA: TGCAGCGTTGCAGGGGGCGACAATCAGCCCCAGCATTTT

V: TRBV15
size: -
J: TRBJ2-5
D: -
CDR3: CATSTGEQETQYF
DNA: TGTGCCACCAGCACAGGGGAGCAAGAGACCCAGTACTTC

V: TRBV4-1
size: -
J: TRBJ2-7
D: TRBD2
CDR3: CASSRSGALGSSGRYEQYF
DNA: TGCGCCAGCAGCCGGTCCGGGGCCTTAGGGAGTAGCGGGAGATACGAGCAGTACTTC

V: TRBV27
size: -
J: TRBJ2-1
D: TRBD2
CDR3: CASSWGLGPRTSNEQFF
DNA: TGTGCCAGCAGCTGGGGTTTGGGCCCGAGGACTAGCAATGAGCAGTTCTTC

V: TRBV29-1
size: few
J: TRBJ1-1
D: TRBD1
CDR3: CSVEGWDRGQDTEAFF
DNA: TGCAGCGTTGAGGGGTGGGACAGGGGGCAGGACACTGAAGCTTTCTTT

V: TRBV21-1
size: -
J: TRBJ2-2
D: -
CDR3: CAGRLRNTGELFF
DNA: TGTGCCGGGAGACTACGCAACACCGGGGAGCTGTTTTTT

V: TRBV6-5
size: -
J: TRBJ2-3
D: -
CDR3: CASSPTGDTQYF
DNA: TGTGCCAGCAGTCCCACGGGAGATACGCAGTATTTT

V: TRBV2
size: -
J: TRBJ1-3
D: -
CDR3: CASSGGGTIYF
DNA: TGTGCCAGCAGTGGCGGGGGCACCATATATTTT

V: TRBV5-1
size: -
J: TRBJ2-1
D: TRBD2
CDR3: CASSEGLADYNEQFF
DNA: TGCGCCAGCAGCGAGGGACTAGCGGACTACAATGAGCAGTTCTTC

V: TRBV7-3
size: -
J: TRBJ2-5
D: -
CDR3: CASSLEPSPQETQYF
DNA: TGTGCCAGCAGCTTAGAGCCGTCACCACAAGAGACCCAGTACTTC

V: TRBV5-1
size: -
J: TRBJ2-3
D: -
CDR3: CASSLIQRSTDTQYF
DNA: TGCGCCAGCAGCTTGATACAGCGGAGCACAGATACGCAGTATTTT